The 23 T cell receptor beta chains below were found in one sample sequenced in a study of CD8+ T cells in alopecia areata. Documented treatment: oral pan-JAK inhibitor, 5-10 mg twice daily. RNA was isolated and reverse transcribed to cDNA, the sequencing template. Sequencing was performed with immunoSEQ multiplex PCR; in TCRdb, only in-frame clones are kept and a portion is missing. The sample has more than 200,000 clones, 40% to 55% seen once. The material was CD4+ T cells sorted from blood, obtained between weeks 36 and 40, from a patient treated with tofacitinib. These TCRs come from a human donor with alopecia areata.

This sequence joins TRBV5-1 and TRBJ2-5; D is possibly TRBD1 (8 bases). This CDR3 has 15 residues. V lost 4 bases, J lost 4 bases, and 17 bases lay in between. Germline lookup yields CDR1 SGHRS and CDR2 YFSETQ. The CDR3 bases are TGCGCCAGCAGCCTACGGACAGGGAGGGGAGAGACCCAGTACTTC. Amino acids: CASSLRTGRGETQYF.

The rearrangement uses TRBV6-5 and TRBJ2-7; D is perhaps TRBD2 (6 bases). The CDR3 is made up of 14 amino acids. V was cut by 7 bases and J by 7 bases, with 20 bases left in between. The germline gives CDR1 MNHEY, CDR2 SVGAGI. CDR3 protein: CASNPPGGVGEQYF. The CDR3, as DNA: TGTGCCAGCAACCCCCCCGGGGGAGTGGGTGAGCAGTACTTC.

This clone was observed a few times. The V and J genes are TRBV4-2 and TRBJ1-2; D is unresolved. Germline CDR1 LGHNA, CDR2 YNFKEQ. The CDR3 consists of 14 residues. V was cut by 1 base and J by 8 bases, with 14 bases left in between. CDR3 coding DNA: TGTGCCAGCAGCCAAGCCGTCCAGGACGTAGGCTACACCTTC. Translating gives CASSQAVQDVGYTF.

The chain is built from TRBV9 and TRBJ1-1; D ambiguous. The CDR3 runs to 13 residues. Trimming cost V 3 bases and J 0 bases, with 6 bases left between them. The germline CDR1 and CDR2 sequences are SGDLS and YYNGEE. As DNA, the CDR3 is TGTGCCAGCAGCGGACGGCTGAACACTGAAGCTTTCTTT. Protein product: CASSGRLNTEAFF.

The chain is built from TRBV29-1 and TRBJ2-3; D tentatively reads TRBD1 or TRBD2 (6 bases each). The CDR3 covers 14 residues. The ends were cut back, 6 bases at V and 5 bases at J, with 18 bases in the middle. The germline CDR1 and CDR2 sequences are SQVTM and ANQGSEA. In nucleotides, the CDR3 is TGCAGCGTCGAGAAAGTACAGGGAGGAGATACGCAGTATTTT. Residues: CSVEKVQGGDTQYF.

The gene calls are TRBV5-1 and TRBJ2-7; tentatively, D is TRBD1 (6 bases). Looked up from germline, CDR1 is SGHRS and CDR2 is YFSETQ. With 3 bases removed from V and 3 bases from J, the gap between germline ends came to 10 bases. The CDR3 contains 13 residues. The CDR3 sequence: CASSSDSRYEQYF. CDR3 DNA: TGCGCCAGCAGCTCGGACAGCCGCTACGAGCAGTACTTC. Together with reference TRBV5-1 and TRBJ2-7, the CDR3 gives the full variable domain: KAGVTQTPRYLIKTRGQQVTLSCSPISGHRSVSWYQQTPGQGLQFLFEYFSETQRNKGNFPGRFSGRQFSNSRSEMNVSTLELGDSALYLCASSSDSRYEQYFGPGTRLTVT.

Only a few counts were recorded for this clone. The chain recombines TRBV5-1 with TRBJ2-7; possible D gene TRBD1, 6 bases. The V gene's germline CDR1 is SGHRS and CDR2 YFSETQ. This CDR3 comprises 12 residues. Trimming cost V 5 bases and J 5 bases, with 11 bases left between them. In nucleotides, the CDR3 is TGCGCCAGCAGGCAGGGGATCAACGAGCAGTACTTC. Translating gives CASRQGINEQYF.

The rearrangement joins TRBV4-1 to TRBJ2-2; a weak D match, TRBD2 (6 bases). Trimming pared 4 bases from V and 4 bases from J, leaving 16 bases between. This CDR3 spans 16 amino acids. Germline CDR1 is MGHRA and CDR2 is YSYEKL. The CDR3 coding sequence is TGCGCCAGCAGCCCGGGCGTGCGGGAAAGCACCGGGGAGCTGTTTTTT. It is translated as CASSPGVRESTGELFF.

CDR3 in amino acids: CATSPGGRAYNEQFF. CDR3 in DNA: TGTGCCACCAGCCCAGGGGGGCGGGCCTACAATGAGCAGTTCTTC. The V call is TRBV15, the J call TRBJ2-1; a weak D match, TRBD1 (7 bases). V was shortened by 5 bases and J by 2 bases, with 13 bases between the two germline ends. Germline values: CDR1 LNHNV, CDR2 YYDKDF (reference sequence). This CDR3 has 15 amino acids.

The chain joins TRBV7-2 to TRBJ2-1; 10 bases match TRBD2. The CDR3 is made up of 16 amino acids. Trimming cost V 5 bases and J 7 bases; bases outside gene matches: 11. Germline-derived CDR1 and CDR2 are SGHTA and FQGNSA. The DNA of the CDR3 is TGTGCCAGCAGCCGAGGGGCTAGCGGGAGTATAAATGAGCAGTTCTTC. Its protein is CASSRGASGSINEQFF.

V gene TRBV30 combines with J gene TRBJ1-2; no definite D call. CDR3 length: 14 amino acids. Germline loops: CDR1 GTSNPN, CDR2 SVGIG (reference sequence). Trimming stripped 2 bases from V and 12 bases from J, with 22 bases between. The CDR3 nucleotides are TGTGCCTGGAGTCTAAACCCAGGTTTGAATCGCCACACCTTC. Translating it yields CAWSLNPGLNRHTF.

This sequence joins TRBV6-6 and TRBJ2-1; D might be TRBD1 (6 bases). Germline lookup yields CDR1 MNHNY and CDR2 SVGAGI (reference sequence). This CDR3 is 13 amino acids long. The ends were cut back, 6 bases at V and 5 bases at J, with 11 bases in the middle. CDR3 sequence: CASRNRADNEQFF. DNA of the CDR3: TGTGCCAGCAGAAACAGGGCGGACAATGAGCAGTTCTTC.

This chain uses TRBV10-3 with TRBJ1-3; a possible D gene is TRBD1 (6 bases). CDR1 is ENHRY, CDR2 SYGVKD, per germline. Trimming took off 4 bases at V and 5 bases at J, with 12 bases between the two ends. The CDR3 has 14 amino acids. The CDR3 reads CAISGRGDRNTIYF. The CDR3 bases are TGTGCCATCAGTGGTCGAGGGGACAGAAACACCATATATTTT.

The V and J genes are TRBV6-5 and TRBJ2-7, with 8 bases identical to TRBD1. The CDR3 consists of 14 residues. Trimming at V came to 7 bases and at J to 12 bases, leaving 17 bases not matched to a gene. Germline lookup yields CDR1 MNHEY and CDR2 SVGAGI. The CDR3 nucleotides read TGTGCCAGCACCAACCAAAGAGAACGGGACAGGTGGTACTTC. The encoded protein is CASTNQRERDRWYF.

The genes are TRBV15 and TRBJ2-7; 10 bases fit TRBD2. The CDR3 length is 15 residues. Germline assignment: CDR1 LNHNV and CDR2 YYDKDF (reference sequence). V gave up 0 bases and J gave up 4 bases; unmatched junction bases: 3. The CDR3 sequence: CATSRDRAGGYEQYF. The CDR3 nucleotides are TGTGCCACCAGCAGAGATAGAGCGGGAGGGTACGAGCAGTACTTC.

This clone has just a few counts. The genes are TRBV9 and TRBJ2-2; D possibly corresponds to TRBD2 (6 bases). The CDR3 is 16 residues long. CDR1 is SGDLS, CDR2 YYNGEE, per germline. The V and J ends lost 2 bases and 8 bases respectively, with 19 bases between them. The CDR3 loop reads CASSVGGGLVVGELFF. DNA of the CDR3: TGTGCCAGCAGCGTCGGAGGAGGGCTAGTCGTTGGGGAGCTGTTTTTT.

The sample holds one count of this clone. This chain connects TRBV6-5 to TRBJ2-1; TRBD1 agrees at 7 bases. The ends lost 6 bases at V and 5 bases at J; junction bases unmatched: 7. Germline CDR1 and CDR2: MNHEY and SVGAGI. CDR3 length equals 14 residues. The CDR3 loop is CASRTTGKNNEQFF. CDR3 nucleotides: TGTGCCAGCAGGACGACAGGGAAAAACAATGAGCAGTTCTTC.

This clone was observed a few times. The V call is TRBV27, the J call TRBJ1-5; D ambiguous. The CDR3 runs 14 residues. The germline V gene encodes CDR1 MNHEY and CDR2 SMNVEV (reference sequence). V was clipped by 5 bases and J by 4 bases, with 12 bases between them. The CDR3 nucleotides are TGTGCCAGCAGTCCAACAAAGCCAAATCAGCCCCAGCATTTT. Its protein is CASSPTKPNQPQHF.

This clone was observed a few times. The chain links TRBV2 to TRBJ1-2; tentatively, D is TRBD1 (5 bases). Trimming stripped 5 bases from V and 4 bases from J, with 11 bases between. Germline V gene lookup returns CDR1 SNHLY and CDR2 FYNNEI. The CDR3 consists of 13 residues. CDR3 DNA: TGTGCCAGCAGTTTCGGGACTCCCTATGGCTACACCTTC. Translation: CASSFGTPYGYTF.

This clone was counted only a few times. The J gene is TRBJ2-5, the V gene TRBV29-1, with D possibly being TRBD2 (6 bases). CDR3 size: 15 residues. With 4 bases removed from V and 1 base from J, the gap between germline ends came to 16 bases. Germline V gene sequence: CDR1 SQVTM, CDR2 ANQGSEA. Here the CDR3 reads CSVVRDDGAQETQYF. The CDR3 nucleotides read TGCAGCGTTGTGCGGGACGACGGAGCCCAAGAGACCCAGTACTTC.

This chain links TRBV7-8 with TRBJ2-5; a possible D gene is TRBD2 (6 bases). The V gene's germline CDR1 is SGHVS and CDR2 FQNEAQ. The length of the CDR3 is 14 residues. V was cut by 5 bases and J by 2 bases, with 12 bases left in between. The CDR3 region is CASSPQGGQETQYF. The DNA of the CDR3 is TGTGCCAGCAGCCCCCAGGGAGGTCAAGAGACCCAGTACTTC.

The V gene is TRBV7-9, the J gene TRBJ2-7; 7 bases align to TRBD1. Germline loops: CDR1 SEHNR, CDR2 FQNEAQ (reference sequence). The CDR3 sequence is 13 residues long. With 2 bases clipped from V and 8 bases from J, the junction kept 6 bases outside the gene matches. The CDR3 loop is CASSLKGTAKQYF. In nucleotides, the CDR3 is TGTGCCAGCAGCTTAAAAGGGACAGCAAAGCAGTACTTC.

The chain employs TRBV6-5 and TRBJ2-5, with D tentatively TRBD2 (6 bases). The CDR3 contains 13 residues. Germline lookup yields CDR1 MNHEY and CDR2 SVGAGI. Trimming took 2 bases from V and 5 from J, leaving 9 bases between them. CDR3 loop: CASSYVGGETQYF. Here the CDR3 DNA reads TGTGCCAGCAGTTACGTTGGGGGGGAGACCCAGTACTTC.